This passage covers 32 T cell receptor beta chains from one sample sequenced in a study of cytomegalovirus exposure and HLA in healthy donors (TCRdb year 2017). The library was built by means of the immunoSEQ multiplex PCR assay. A mixture of 60 forward primers for TCR Vbeta segments and 13 reverse primers for TCR Jbeta segments was used in the multiplex PCR. TCRdb re-hosts the immuneACCESS table, in-frame sequences only. Its copies lack some clones; in the studies checked, an unresolved V gene accounts for under half of them, and the cause for the rest is not known. The sample includes about 130,000 clones, with over 60% observed a single time. Jointly, the top ten make up around 14% of the sample. Source material: PBMCs. These receptors originate from a woman aged 55-75 years in good health and CMV-seropositive.

This clone was observed a handful of times. The chain joins TRBV4-3 to TRBJ2-7, with 7 bases lining up with TRBD2. Germline CDR1 LGHNA, CDR2 YSLEER. This CDR3 spans 15 amino acids. V was pared by 3 bases and J by 4 bases, with 9 bases of the junction left unmatched. CDR3 sequence: CASSHLAGGLYEQYF. The CDR3, as DNA: TGCGCCAGCAGCCACCTGGCCGGGGGGTTATACGAGCAGTACTTC.

The sample holds one count of this clone. V is TRBV5-4 and J is TRBJ2-5; D might be TRBD1 (6 bases). CDR3 size: 15 residues. V was cut by 4 bases and J by 5 bases, with 18 bases left in between. Germline CDR1 SGHNT, CDR2 YYREEE (reference sequence). DNA of the CDR3: TGTGCCAGCAGCCCAGCGAGTTCAGGGGTCGAGACCCAGTACTTC. Its protein product is CASSPASSGVETQYF.

V usage is TRBV7-9 and J usage is TRBJ2-5; D is possibly TRBD2 (6 bases). The J call is in doubt because the DNA end fits TRBJ2-7 better. The CDR3 loop spans 16 amino acids. Looked up from germline, CDR1 is SEHNR and CDR2 is FQNEAQ (reference sequence). The CDR3 DNA follows: TGTGCCAGCAGCCACAAACAGGACCTACCGGGGGTCGAGCAGTACTTC. Translation: CASSHKQDLPGVEQYF.

This rearrangement joins TRBV5-1 to TRBJ1-6, with 7 bases lining up with TRBD1. The junction had 3 bases not matched to a gene; V was cut back by 0 bases and J by 3 bases. The germline gives CDR1 SGHRS, CDR2 YFSETQ. CDR3 size: 16 residues. CDR3: CASSLGGQNYNSPLHF. Written as DNA, the CDR3 is TGCGCCAGCAGCTTGGGGGGACAGAACTATAATTCACCCCTCCACTTT.

The V and J genes are TRBV6-1 and TRBJ1-2; TRBD1 agrees at 9 bases. The CDR3 extends over 15 amino acids. Germline assignment: CDR1 MNHNS and CDR2 SASEGT. V was pared by 8 bases and J by 2 bases, with 9 bases of the junction left unmatched. DNA of the CDR3: TGTGCCAGCGGAAGACAGGGGGTGAAAAACTATGGCTACACCTTC. Protein product: CASGRQGVKNYGYTF.

The rearrangement joins TRBV18 to TRBJ1-3; a possible D gene is TRBD1 (6 bases). Trimming removed 3 bases from V and 0 bases from J, with 15 bases in between. The CDR3 has 17 amino acids. Looked up from germline, CDR1 is KGHSH and CDR2 is LQKENI. CDR3 amino acids: CASSPSTGSPSGNTIYF. DNA of the CDR3: TGTGCCAGCTCACCCTCTACAGGGTCGCCCTCTGGAAACACCATATATTTT.

The chain has TRBV10-1 and TRBJ1-5; 10 bases map to TRBD1. The CDR3 length is 18 residues. The trim removed 3 bases at V and 4 bases at J, leaving 12 bases unmatched. The germline V gene has CDR1 WNHNN and CDR2 SYGVQD (reference sequence). DNA of the CDR3: TGCGCCAGCAGTGAAGGTAGGGACAGGGGTTCGAGAAATCAGCCCCAGCATTTT. Encoded protein: CASSEGRDRGSRNQPQHF.

V usage is TRBV4-3 and J usage is TRBJ1-3, with 7 bases that match TRBD1. Losses at the gene ends were 1 base for V and 8 bases for J; bases not matched to a gene: 5. The CDR3 runs to 14 residues. CDR1 and CDR2 (germline): LGHNA, YSLEER. The CDR3 DNA is TGCGCCAGCAGCCAAGGACAGGGTCACGACACCATATATTTT. Protein product: CASSQGQGHDTIYF.

The chain uses TRBV27 and TRBJ1-2; tentative D call: TRBD1 (6 bases). The V gene's germline CDR1 is MNHEY and CDR2 SMNVEV (reference sequence). The CDR3 extends over 16 amino acids. With 6 bases removed from V and 5 bases from J, the gap between germline ends came to 22 bases. The chain's CDR3 is CASSQTVRTATYGYTF. The CDR3 region has the DNA TGTGCCAGCAGCCAAACCGTCCGGACAGCTACGTATGGCTACACCTTC.

The chain couples TRBV6-5 to TRBJ2-3; weak D call: TRBD1 (7 bases). The CDR3 extends over 15 amino acids. The germline V and J ends were trimmed by 6 bases and 1 base, with 14 bases remaining between them. CDR1 MNHEY and CDR2 SVGAGI come from the germline V gene. The CDR3 DNA sequence: TGTGCCAGCAGGGGAGGACAGGCAGGCACAGATACGCAGTATTTT. Translation: CASRGGQAGTDTQYF.

The chain links TRBV28 to TRBJ1-2; perhaps TRBD1 as D (5 bases). Germline CDR1 is MDHEN and CDR2 is SYDVKM. CDR3 length: 13 residues. V was trimmed by 4 bases and J by 2 bases, leaving 8 bases between them. The CDR3 DNA is TGTGCCAGCAGTTCGACAGTGAACTATGGCTACACCTTC. Protein: CASSSTVNYGYTF.

On this clone itself: One junction end does not reproduce the germline sequence, and a read error may be involved. The chain is built from TRBV30 and TRBJ2-7, with 8 positions matching TRBD2. Germline V gene sequence: CDR1 GTSNPN, CDR2 SVGIG (reference sequence). CDR3 size: 13 residues. CDR3 nucleotides: TGTGGCTGGCAGCGGGAGTTCCAAACCCCCCCGTACTTC. As protein: CGWQREFQTPPYF.

The genes are TRBV11-3 and TRBJ2-1, with 7 bases aligning to TRBD2. V lost 1 base to trimming and J lost 7 bases; unmatched junction nucleotides: 7. The germline CDR1 and CDR2 sequences are SGHNT and YENEEA. This CDR3 comprises 15 residues. CDR3 coding DNA: TGTGCCAGCAGCTTAGCCGGGACTAATGCGAATGAGCAGTTCTTC. Protein product: CASSLAGTNANEQFF.

This chain connects TRBV7-9 to TRBJ1-1, with unresolved D. V gave up 5 bases and J gave up 1 base, with 17 bases separating them. This CDR3 spans 16 amino acids. The germline gives CDR1 SEHNR, CDR2 FQNEAQ (reference sequence). The CDR3 sequence is CASSQSKGSGNTEAFF. In DNA form, the CDR3 reads TGTGCCAGCAGCCAGAGTAAGGGTAGCGGGAACACTGAAGCTTTCTTT.

The J gene is TRBJ2-3, the V gene TRBV5-4, with D possibly TRBD2 on 5 matching bases. The germline V gene encodes CDR1 SGHNT and CDR2 YYREEE (reference sequence). The CDR3 is 14 residues long. V was shortened by 0 bases and J by 1 base, with 6 bases between the two germline ends. In DNA, the CDR3 is TGTGCCAGCAGCTTGGTTAGCGGCACAGATACGCAGTATTTT. Translation: CASSLVSGTDTQYF.

The rearrangement uses TRBV7-6 and TRBJ2-1; 10 bases align to TRBD2. Germline CDR1 and CDR2: SGHVS and FNYEAQ. V trimming: 5 bases; J trimming: 4 bases; junction bases outside the gene matches: 5. CDR3 size: 15 residues. DNA of the CDR3: TGTGCCAGCAGCGTACGGACTAGCGGATACAATGAGCAGTTCTTC. Amino acids: CASSVRTSGYNEQFF.

The rearrangement joins TRBV29-1 to TRBJ2-1; D is perhaps TRBD2 (6 bases). Germline-derived CDR1 and CDR2 are SQVTM and ANQGSEA. CDR3 length: 15 residues. The V end was cut by 4 bases, the J end by 6 bases, with 19 bases between. The CDR3 region has the DNA TGCAGCGTTGGGCCTACGGGGGTAGTAGGCAATGAGCAGTTCTTC. This codes for CSVGPTGVVGNEQFF.

This chain connects TRBV27 to TRBJ2-2, with D tentatively TRBD2 (7 bases). Germline assignment: CDR1 MNHEY and CDR2 SMNVEV (reference sequence). V gave up 6 bases and J gave up 4 bases, with 12 bases separating them. This CDR3 comprises 14 residues. The DNA for the CDR3 is TGTGCCAGCAGAGGAGGGGGGGCCACCGGGGAGCTGTTTTTT. Amino acids: CASRGGGATGELFF.

The chain uses TRBV7-2 and TRBJ1-2; the match to TRBD1 covers 8 bases. Germline loops: CDR1 SGHTA, CDR2 FQGNSA. This CDR3 is 14 amino acids long. Trimming at V came to 5 bases and at J to 4 bases, leaving 6 bases not matched to a gene. Here the CDR3 reads CASSPGQGLYGYTF. The CDR3 region has the DNA TGTGCCAGCAGCCCCGGACAGGGCCTCTATGGCTACACCTTC. The whole variable domain, filled in from reference TRBV7-2 and TRBJ1-2, reads GAGVSQSPSNKVTEKGKDVELRCDPISGHTALYWYRQSLGQGLEFLIYFQGNSAPDKSGLPSDRFSAERTGGSVSTLTIQRTQQEDSAVYLCASSPGQGLYGYTFGSGTRLTVV.

The V call is TRBV5-6, the J call TRBJ2-7, with 7 bases identical to TRBD1. J was trimmed by 4 bases and V by 3 bases; bases with no gene match: 4. CDR3 length: 13 residues. CDR1 and CDR2 from the germline V gene are SGHDT and YYEEEE. The CDR3 DNA sequence: TGTGCCAGCAGCTGGGGACAGACGTACGAGCAGTACTTC. It codes for CASSWGQTYEQYF.

The chain employs TRBV6-5 and TRBJ2-3; 9 bases map to TRBD2. CDR3 length: 15 amino acids. CDR1 and CDR2 (germline): MNHEY, SVGAGI. The ends lost 2 bases at V and 13 bases at J; junction bases unmatched: 13. In nucleotides, the CDR3 is TGTGCCAGCAGTTACAGGGATGCGGCGGGGGGGCAGGAGTATTTT. Amino acids: CASSYRDAAGGQEYF.

The V and J genes are TRBV6-5 and TRBJ2-1; 9 bases fit TRBD2. V lost 0 bases and J lost 6; bases outside the gene matches: 6. From germline, CDR1 is MNHEY and CDR2 SVGAGI. The length of the CDR3 is 16 residues. CDR3 sequence: CASSYSRREGRNEQFF. CDR3 sequence (DNA): TGTGCCAGCAGTTACTCGAGGCGGGAGGGCCGCAATGAGCAGTTCTTC.

The CDR3 coding sequence is TGTGCCAGCGACCCGGGACTAGCCTTGAGAGATACGCAGTATTTT. Translating gives CASDPGLALRDTQYF. The chain joins TRBV6-1 to TRBJ2-3; TRBD2 matches at 9 bases. The V gene end was trimmed by 8 bases and the J gene end by 5 bases; junction bases not matched to a gene: 11. The CDR3 consists of 15 residues. Germline-derived CDR1 and CDR2 are MNHNS and SASEGT.

On this clone: This same CDR3 is encoded by further DNA sequences in the sample. The V gene is TRBV19, the J gene TRBJ2-6, with 10 bases fitting TRBD1. The CDR3 extends over 18 amino acids. The J segment lost 2 bases and the V segment lost 7 bases, leaving 11 bases of the junction unmatched. CDR1 and CDR2 (germline): LNHDA, SQIVND (reference sequence). For the CDR3, the DNA is TGTGCCAGTATTCGGGAGGGACAGGGGTTCCCTGGGGCCAACGTCCTGACTTTC. Its protein is CASIREGQGFPGANVLTF. The entire variable domain, with the rest obtained from reference TRBV19 and TRBJ2-6, is as follows: DGGITQSPKYLFRKEGQNVTLSCEQNLNHDAMYWYRQDPGQGLRLIYYSQIVNDFQKGDIAEGYSVSREKKESFPLTVTSAQKNPTAFYLCASIREGQGFPGANVLTFGAGSRLTVL.

CDR3 in amino acids: CASSQGTTSDSTDTQYF. In nucleotides, the CDR3 is TGCGCCAGCAGCCAAGGAACTACTAGCGATAGCACAGATACGCAGTATTTT. The chain uses TRBV4-1 and TRBJ2-3; TRBD2 matches 7 bases. The V gene's germline CDR1 is MGHRA and CDR2 YSYEKL. V was clipped by 1 base and J by 0 bases; unmatched bases: 7. This CDR3 has 17 residues.

The table lists this clone with a few counts. The rearrangement uses TRBV6-6 and TRBJ1-1; tentatively, D is TRBD1 (6 bases). Per the germline V gene, CDR1 is MNHNY and CDR2 is SVGAGI (reference sequence). The CDR3 spans 15 residues. The V end lost 2 bases, the J end lost 1 base, and 11 bases lay between the germline ends. The CDR3 region has the DNA TGTGCCAGCAGTTACGGCGGGGGGCCGAACACTGAAGCTTTCTTT. This translates into CASSYGGGPNTEAFF.

This sequence joins TRBV7-9 and TRBJ2-7; TRBD1 aligns across 7 bases. The CDR3 contains 15 residues. CDR1 and CDR2 from the germline V gene are SEHNR and FQNEAQ (reference sequence). With 0 bases clipped from V and 2 bases from J, the junction kept 4 bases outside the gene matches. Written as DNA, the CDR3 is TGTGCCAGCAGCTTAGCGGGGACAGACCCCTACGAGCAGTACTTC. Protein: CASSLAGTDPYEQYF. The full variable domain, its missing parts supplied by reference TRBV7-9 and TRBJ2-7, is DTGVSQNPRHKITKRGQNVTFRCDPISEHNRLYWYRQTLGQGPEFLTYFQNEAQLEKSRLLSDRFSAERPKGSFSTLEIQRTEQGDSAMYLCASSLAGTDPYEQYFGPGTRLTVT.

The chain links TRBV2 to TRBJ2-7; no clear D gene. CDR3 length equals 14 residues. Trimming removed 2 bases at V and 5 bases at J, with 13 bases between. CDR1 is SNHLY and CDR2 is FYNNEI in the germline V gene. CDR3: CASSELVAGNEQYF. CDR3 DNA: TGTGCCAGCAGTGAATTGGTAGCCGGAAACGAGCAGTACTTC. The full variable domain, in which reference TRBV2 and TRBJ2-7 provide the parts outside the CDR3, is EPEVTQTPSHQVTQMGQEVILRCVPISNHLYFYWYRQILGQKVEFLVSFYNNEISEKSEIFDDQFSVERPDGSNFTLKIRSTKLEDSAMYFCASSELVAGNEQYFGPGTRLTVT.

The CDR3 nucleotides are TGCAGCGCCAAGACAGGGGCTGGGGCCAACGTCCTGACTTTC. This sequence encodes CSAKTGAGANVLTF. The V call is TRBV29-1, the J call TRBJ2-6; 8 nucleotides match TRBD1. V was clipped by 7 bases and J by 2 bases; unmatched bases: 4. From germline, CDR1 is SQVTM and CDR2 ANQGSEA. This CDR3 region has 14 residues.

The rearrangement links TRBV5-1 to TRBJ1-4; 8 bases agree with TRBD1. The CDR3 extends over 14 amino acids. The trim removed 4 bases at V and 12 bases at J, leaving 11 bases unmatched. CDR1 SGHRS and CDR2 YFSETQ come from the germline V gene. The CDR3 loop is CASSLPGGKTELFF. DNA of the CDR3: TGCGCCAGCAGCCTGCCAGGGGGCAAGACGGAACTGTTTTTT.

This chain joins TRBV5-6 and TRBJ2-1, with 14 bases fitting TRBD2. J was trimmed by 10 bases and V by 3 bases; bases with no gene match: 9. Germline assignment: CDR1 SGHDT and CDR2 YYEEEE. The length of the CDR3 is 16 residues. The CDR3 protein is CASSWKTSGRVWEQFF. In DNA, the CDR3 is TGTGCCAGCAGCTGGAAGACTAGCGGGAGGGTGTGGGAGCAGTTCTTC.

The chain joins TRBV5-1 to TRBJ2-1; 8 bases line up with TRBD2. The CDR3 length is 17 residues. The J segment lost 0 bases and the V segment lost 3 bases, leaving 8 bases of the junction unmatched. Germline V gene lookup returns CDR1 SGHRS and CDR2 YFSETQ. The CDR3 loop reads CASSSAGGLDSYNEQFF. For the CDR3, the DNA is TGCGCCAGCAGCTCGGCCGGGGGACTAGACTCCTACAATGAGCAGTTCTTC.